The 4 T cell receptor beta chains below come from one sample, sequenced in a study of preoperative IRX-2 immunotherapy in early breast cancer. Repertoires were generated with immunoSEQ multiplex PCR, while TCRdb's copy carries only in-frame clones and drops some. The sample lists about 98,000 clones, about nine tenths occurring once. As to treatment: preoperative locoregional IRX-2 cytokine immunotherapy. The sample here was tumor tissue, taken after IRX-2 immunotherapy. Every receptor here comes from a human donor with breast cancer.

This clone occurred a few times. This chain joins TRBV11-3 and TRBJ1-6, with D possibly matching TRBD1 (5 bases). Trimming removed 3 bases from V and 7 bases from J, with 19 bases in between. CDR3 length: 17 amino acids. From germline, CDR1 is SGHNT and CDR2 YENEEA. CDR3 sequence reads: CASSFRSGLNKNSPLHF. The CDR3 nucleotides read TGTGCCAGCAGCTTTCGTTCAGGGCTGAACAAAAATTCACCCCTCCACTTT.

This clone appeared a single time. The chain joins TRBV6-8 to TRBJ2-3; 11 bases line up with TRBD1. Germline V lookup: CDR1 MNHGY, CDR2 SAAAGT. The CDR3 extends over 14 amino acids. Trimming removed 10 bases from V and 4 bases from J; junction bases left unmatched: 7. The CDR3 DNA reads TGTGCCATCAGAGGGGACAGGGGGGCAGATACGCAGTATTTT. This encodes CAIRGDRGADTQYF.

The genes are TRBV11-3 and TRBJ1-1; 9 bases map to TRBD1. Per the germline V gene, CDR1 is SGHNT and CDR2 is YENEEA. The V gene end was trimmed by 3 bases and the J gene end by 6 bases; junction bases not matched to a gene: 5. This CDR3 has 14 residues. DNA of the CDR3: TGTGCCAGCAGCTTGAGGGACAGGGTTCCTGAAGCTTTCTTT. It is translated as CASSLRDRVPEAFF.

The chain couples TRBV11-3 to TRBJ1-4; D remains unclear. This CDR3 has 14 amino acids. The germline V gene has CDR1 SGHNT and CDR2 YENEEA. V gave up 3 bases and J gave up 8 bases, with 13 bases separating them. This CDR3 reads CASSLEVRWEKLFF. The CDR3 DNA is TGTGCCAGCAGCTTGGAGGTCAGATGGGAAAAACTGTTTTTT.